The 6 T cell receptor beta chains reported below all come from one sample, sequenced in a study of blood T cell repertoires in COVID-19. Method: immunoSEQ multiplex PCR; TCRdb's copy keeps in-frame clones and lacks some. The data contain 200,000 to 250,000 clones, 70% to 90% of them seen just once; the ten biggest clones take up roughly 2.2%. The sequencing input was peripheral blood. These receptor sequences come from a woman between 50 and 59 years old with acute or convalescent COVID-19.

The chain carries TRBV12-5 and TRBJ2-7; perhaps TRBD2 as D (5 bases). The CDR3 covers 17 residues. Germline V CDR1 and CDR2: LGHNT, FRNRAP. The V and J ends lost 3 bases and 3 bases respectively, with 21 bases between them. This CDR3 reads CASGFIFRDLNFYEQYF. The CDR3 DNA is TGTGCTAGTGGTTTCATTTTCCGGGATCTAAATTTCTACGAGCAGTACTTC.

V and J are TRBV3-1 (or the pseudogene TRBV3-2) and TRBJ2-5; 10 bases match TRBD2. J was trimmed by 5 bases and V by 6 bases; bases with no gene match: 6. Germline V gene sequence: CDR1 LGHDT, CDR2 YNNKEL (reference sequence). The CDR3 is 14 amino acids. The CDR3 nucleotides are TGTGCCAGCAGTCAACTAGCGGGAAGGGAGACCCAGTACTTC. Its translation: CASSQLAGRETQYF.

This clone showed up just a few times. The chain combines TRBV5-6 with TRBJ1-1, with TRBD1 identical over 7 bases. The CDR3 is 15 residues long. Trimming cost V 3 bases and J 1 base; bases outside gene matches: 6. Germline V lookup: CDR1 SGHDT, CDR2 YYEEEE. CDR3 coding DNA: TGTGCCAGCAGCTACCGGGACAGAGAGAACACTGAAGCTTTCTTT. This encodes CASSYRDRENTEAFF.

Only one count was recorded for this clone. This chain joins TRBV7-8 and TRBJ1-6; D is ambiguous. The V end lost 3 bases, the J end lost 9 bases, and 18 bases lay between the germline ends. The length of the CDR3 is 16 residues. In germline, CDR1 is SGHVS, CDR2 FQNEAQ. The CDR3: CASSFVVTRSSSPLHF. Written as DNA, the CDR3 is TGTGCCAGCAGCTTCGTCGTGACTAGGTCGAGTTCACCCCTCCACTTT.

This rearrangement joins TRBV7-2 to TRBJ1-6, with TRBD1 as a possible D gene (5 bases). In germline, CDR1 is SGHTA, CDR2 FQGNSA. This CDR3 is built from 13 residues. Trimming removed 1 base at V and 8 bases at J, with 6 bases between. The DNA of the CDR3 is TGTGCCAGCAGCTTAGAAGGGGATTCACCCCTCCACTTT. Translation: CASSLEGDSPLHF.

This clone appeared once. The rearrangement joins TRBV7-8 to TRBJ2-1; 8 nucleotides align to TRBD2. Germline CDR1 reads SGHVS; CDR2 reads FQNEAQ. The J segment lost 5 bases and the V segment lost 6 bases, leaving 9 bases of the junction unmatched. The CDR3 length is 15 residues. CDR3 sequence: CASRRTSGDHNEQFF. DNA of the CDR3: TGTGCCAGCAGACGTACTAGCGGTGATCACAATGAGCAGTTCTTC.